The 9 T cell receptor beta chains in this list originate from one sample, sequenced in a study of blood T cell repertoires in COVID-19. Data came from immunoSEQ multiplex PCR; TCRdb stores just in-frame clones and leaves some out. The table lists almost 250,000 clones, around 89% of them singletons. The sample comprised PBMCs or T cells enriched from blood (not recorded which). The origin of the receptors is a woman in her 30s who had recovered from COVID-19.

This rearrangement joins TRBV7-9 to TRBJ2-7; 7 bases match TRBD1. The V and J ends lost 3 bases and 6 bases, in that order; junction bases with no gene match: 11. CDR3 length: 15 residues. Germline V gene lookup returns CDR1 SEHNR and CDR2 FQNEAQ (reference sequence). CDR3 sequence: CASSFWTGEPLEQYF. The CDR3 bases are TGTGCCAGCAGCTTCTGGACAGGAGAACCCCTCGAGCAGTACTTC.

This chain's CDR3 is CASSWAQGGNSPLHF. CDR3 sequence (DNA): TGTGCCAGCAGCTGGGCTCAGGGGGGTAATTCACCCCTCCACTTT. The chain carries TRBV7-2 and TRBJ1-6, with TRBD1 identical over 7 bases. Per the germline V gene, CDR1 is SGHTA and CDR2 is FQGNSA. The CDR3 contains 15 residues. V was clipped by 4 bases and J by 6 bases; unmatched bases: 6.

The V call is TRBV6-5, the J call TRBJ1-5; 7 positions match TRBD1. The CDR3 is 15 amino acids. V shed 5 bases and J 9 bases; nucleotides not matched to a gene: 13. CDR1 is MNHEY and CDR2 is SVGAGI in the germline V gene. The CDR3 DNA sequence: TGTGCCAGCAGTACCACAGGGGCCGGCGGCCTGCCCCAGCATTTT. It translates to CASSTTGAGGLPQHF.

This clone was picked up a small number of times. The V call is TRBV5-6, the J call TRBJ2-1; TRBD2 might be the D (5 bases). The V and J ends lost 0 bases and 0 bases respectively, with 7 bases between them. Per germline, CDR1 SGHDT and CDR2 YYEEEE. The CDR3 loop spans 15 amino acids. The CDR3 spells CASSLGRSSYNEQFF. In DNA form, the CDR3 reads TGTGCCAGCAGCTTGGGGAGGAGCTCCTACAATGAGCAGTTCTTC.

This chain joins TRBV18 and TRBJ2-2, with 10 nucleotides matching TRBD2. CDR1 and CDR2 from the germline V gene are KGHSH and LQKENI. Unmatched junction bases numbered 8, after V lost 3 bases and J lost 4 bases. The CDR3 loop spans 17 amino acids. The CDR3 sequence: CASSPPLAGESTGELFF. CDR3 bases: TGTGCCAGCTCACCCCCCCTAGCGGGAGAGAGCACCGGGGAGCTGTTTTTT.

The genes are TRBV7-3 and TRBJ1-5; 7 nucleotides agree with TRBD1. The germline V gene has CDR1 SGHTA and CDR2 FQGTGA. The CDR3 is 20 amino acids. The V gene end was trimmed by 5 bases and the J gene end by 1 base; junction bases not matched to a gene: 20. CDR3 in DNA: TGTGCCAGCAGCCGTCTAATTACCGTTGACAGGGCCAGGAGCAATCAGCCCCAGCATTTT. The encoded protein is CASSRLITVDRARSNQPQHF.

The J gene is TRBJ1-5, the V gene TRBV28; D is unresolved. The CDR3 is made up of 16 amino acids. Germline CDR1 is MDHEN and CDR2 is SYDVKM. V was shortened by 7 bases and J by 0 bases, with 16 bases between the two germline ends. The chain's CDR3 is CASIGEWRGSNQPQHF. CDR3 DNA: TGTGCCAGCATTGGGGAATGGCGGGGTAGCAATCAGCCCCAGCATTTT.

V and J are TRBV5-1 and TRBJ1-4; D gene uncertain. The ends were cut back, 5 bases at V and 0 bases at J, with 8 bases in the middle. The CDR3 has 14 residues. Per germline, CDR1 SGHRS and CDR2 YFSETQ. CDR3 residues: CASSLQSTNEKLFF. CDR3 DNA sequence: TGCGCCAGCAGTCTACAGTCAACTAATGAAAAACTGTTTTTT. Using reference TRBV5-1 and TRBJ1-4 for the parts outside the CDR3, the full variable domain is KAGVTQTPRYLIKTRGQQVTLSCSPISGHRSVSWYQQTPGQGLQFLFEYFSETQRNKGNFPGRFSGRQFSNSRSEMNVSTLELGDSALYLCASSLQSTNEKLFFGSGTQLSVL.

This sequence joins TRBV4-3 and TRBJ1-1; D unclear. Trimming removed 0 bases at V and 0 bases at J, with 17 bases between. The CDR3 has 18 amino acids. The germline V gene has CDR1 LGHNA and CDR2 YSLEER. The CDR3 region is CASSQDRAIGSMNTEAFF. CDR3 DNA: TGCGCCAGCAGCCAAGATCGGGCGATAGGGAGCATGAACACTGAAGCTTTCTTT.